This TCR beta chain was identified during a study of T cell clones after liver transplantation. Study in general: Without induction therapy, subjects received standard immunosuppression until 12-24 months post-transplant. Tolerance: complete withdrawal held at least one year, liver enzymes staying within twice normal. Study-wide findings and caveats: Graft donor-reactive T cells may have migrated into the graft rather than being deleted.

Profiling relied on immunoSEQ multiplex PCR, and the TCRdb table lists in-frame clones only, not all of them. The sample consists of fewer than 20,000 clones, about 87% of them appearing once. In the case of this clone: Its antigen is unidentified.

Sequences were derived from CD8+ T cells from blood, sampled before liver transplant. This clonotype was obtained from a human donor who received a liver transplant.

CDR3 loop: CASSLGPGTNEKLFF. The CDR3 bases are TGTGCCAGCAGCTTGGGGCCCGGAACTAATGAAAAACTGTTTTTT. The chain is built from TRBV7-9 and TRBJ1-4; D is perhaps TRBD1 (5 bases). The CDR3 spans 15 residues. Trimming took 3 bases from V and 1 from J, leaving 9 bases between them. CDR1 SEHNR and CDR2 FQNEAQ come from the germline V gene (reference sequence).